The T cell receptor beta chain under discussion was sequenced for a study of blood T cells in healthy people across ages. The germline CDR1 and CDR2 sequences are SGHRS and YFSETQ. V lost 0 bases to trimming and J lost 4 bases, with 16 bases between them. The CDR3 loop spans 16 amino acids. Only a few counts were recorded for this clonotype. With a J-beta primer mix and a sample-barcoded 5' primer, a second PCR ran about 7 to 11 cycles. One entry per CDR3 protein results from TCRdb running MiXCR on the 5' RACE reads. Counted here are approximately 900,000 distinct CDR3 sequences, roughly 50% occurring once; the ten biggest clones make up around an eighth.

The sample taken for sequencing was blood. The chain carries TRBV5-1 and TRBJ1-2; tentative D call: TRBD1 (5 bases). The clonotype was recovered from a man aged 25-40 years in good health. CDR3 region: CASSLETAGGFYGYTF. The DNA for the CDR3 is TGCGCCAGCAGCTTGGAAACCGCCGGGGGGTTCTATGGCTACACCTTC. The full variable domain, its missing parts supplied by reference TRBV5-1 and TRBJ1-2, is KAGVTQTPRYLIKTRGQQVTLSCSPISGHRSVSWYQQTPGQGLQFLFEYFSETQRNKGNFPGRFSGRQFSNSRSEMNVSTLELGDSALYLCASSLETAGGFYGYTFGSGTRLTVV.